The 5 T cell receptor beta chains presented below share a single source sample, sequenced in a study of blood T cell repertoires in COVID-19. Only in-frame clones appear in the TCRdb table, and some are missing; sequencing was by immunoSEQ multiplex PCR. The table records roughly 86,000 clones, roughly 89% of them present only once. Sequencing used peripheral blood. The receptors here all came from a woman between 45 and 65 years old in a cohort sampled during active COVID-19.

V is TRBV5-1 and J is TRBJ2-5, with D tentatively TRBD1 (6 bases). Germline-derived CDR1 and CDR2 are SGHRS and YFSETQ. This CDR3 is 13 amino acids long. V gave up 5 bases and J gave up 0 bases, with 8 bases separating them. The CDR3 is CASSGQNQETQYF. The CDR3 nucleotides are TGCGCCAGCAGTGGACAGAACCAAGAGACCCAGTACTTC.

DNA for the CDR3: TGTGCCAGCAGCTCCCAGAGGGGGACCACAGATACGCAGTATTTT. Protein product: CASSSQRGTTDTQYF. The J gene is TRBJ2-3, the V gene TRBV13; perhaps TRBD1 as D (6 bases). V lost 4 bases to trimming and J lost 2 bases, with 13 bases between them. Germline lookup yields CDR1 PRHDT and CDR2 FYEKMQ (reference sequence). CDR3 length: 15 residues.

The chain links TRBV5-1 to TRBJ2-3; D is perhaps TRBD1 (6 bases). Deletions cut 3 bases from V and 0 bases from J, with 8 bases between. The CDR3 contains 14 residues. Germline V gene data show CDR1 as SGHRS and CDR2 as YFSETQ. In DNA, the CDR3 is TGCGCCAGCAGCTCAGGACAGAGCACAGATACGCAGTATTTT. It yields the protein CASSSGQSTDTQYF.

The chain is built from TRBV2 and TRBJ2-7; 8 bases line up with TRBD2. This CDR3 comprises 11 residues. V lost 8 bases and J lost 9; bases outside the gene matches: 6. The V gene's germline CDR1 is SNHLY and CDR2 FYNNEI. The DNA of the CDR3 is TGTGCCAGCGAGGCCGGGGGGGCGCAGTACTTC. Translating it yields CASEAGGAQYF.

To note about this clone: The junction does not match germline at one end; this may be a read error. The rearrangement uses TRBV4-2 and TRBJ2-1; 10 nucleotides align to TRBD2. This CDR3 comprises 16 residues. Germline-derived CDR1 and CDR2 are LGHNA and YNFKEQ. CDR3 protein: CVSSQELAGSYNEQFF. In DNA form, the CDR3 reads TGTGTCAGCAGCCAAGAACTAGCGGGGTCCTACAATGAGCAGTTCTTC.